These 8 T cell receptor beta chains came from one sample sequenced in a study of T cells in localized non-small cell lung cancer. Produced via immunoSEQ multiplex PCR; TCRdb's table is partial and in-frame only. The repertoire holds tens of thousands of clones, with 80% to 90% as singletons. Specimen: peripheral blood, collected before any cancer treatment. The receptor source for this set is a female donor over 55 with stage I lung adenocarcinoma.

J is TRBJ1-2 and V is TRBV18, with D hard to call. Trimming shortened V by 2 bases and J by 5 bases, and 18 bases separated the two germline ends. This CDR3 has 16 residues. Germline CDR1 and CDR2: KGHSH and LQKENI. The CDR3 DNA follows: TGTGCCAGCTCACCAGACCAGACCCCAGCGGGGTATGGCTACACCTTC. It is translated as CASSPDQTPAGYGYTF.

The V gene is TRBV7-3, the J gene TRBJ1-6; tentatively, D is TRBD1 (5 bases). Trimming took off 5 bases at V and 6 bases at J, with 20 bases between the two ends. Germline V gene lookup returns CDR1 SGHTA and CDR2 FQGTGA. The CDR3 extends over 17 amino acids. This CDR3 is CASSPLGEGPFNSPLHF. CDR3 DNA: TGTGCCAGCAGCCCCCTGGGGGAGGGTCCCTTTAATTCACCCCTCCACTTT.

The chain recombines TRBV30 with TRBJ1-2, with 9 bases aligning to TRBD1. Trimming took 6 bases from V and 8 from J; bases not matched to a gene: 4. Germline CDR1 and CDR2: GTSNPN and SVGIG (reference sequence). This CDR3 has 11 amino acids. The DNA for the CDR3 is TGTGCCTGTAACAGGGGGCTGGGCTACACCTTC. Protein: CACNRGLGYTF.

The chain couples TRBV29-1 to TRBJ2-7; D assignment may be TRBD1 or TRBD2 (5 bases each). The germline CDR1 and CDR2 sequences are SQVTM and ANQGSEA. The CDR3 is 16 amino acids. Deletions cut 0 bases from V and 2 bases from J, with 17 bases between. CDR3 sequence reads: CSVEEPGTLAPYEQYF. Written as DNA, the CDR3 is TGCAGCGTTGAAGAGCCCGGGACCCTCGCCCCCTACGAGCAGTACTTC.

V usage is TRBV7-6 and J usage is TRBJ2-5; TRBD2 matches 8 bases. V was clipped by 2 bases and J by 2 bases; unmatched bases: 7. Per germline, CDR1 SGHVS and CDR2 FNYEAQ. The CDR3 extends over 16 amino acids. CDR3 region: CASSLTGSGGQETQYF. CDR3 nucleotide sequence: TGTGCCAGCAGCTTAACAGGGAGCGGGGGTCAAGAGACCCAGTACTTC. The whole variable domain, filled in from reference TRBV7-6 and TRBJ2-5, reads GAGVSQSPRYKVTKRGQDVALRCDPISGHVSLYWYRQALGQGPEFLTYFNYEAQQDKSGLPNDRFSAERPEGSISTLTIQRTEQRDSAMYRCASSLTGSGGQETQYFGPGTRLLVL.

This clone was observed a single time. The chain employs TRBV6-5 and TRBJ1-5; possibly TRBD1 for D (6 bases). The CDR3 is made up of 13 amino acids. The germline V gene has CDR1 MNHEY and CDR2 SVGAGI. V was trimmed by 6 bases and J by 3 bases, leaving 9 bases between them. CDR3 protein: CASRRTDNQPQHF. Written as DNA, the CDR3 is TGTGCCAGCAGAAGGACAGACAATCAGCCCCAGCATTTT.

The rearrangement joins TRBV4-1 to TRBJ1-1, with unresolved D. Trimming took off 4 bases at V and 6 bases at J, with 15 bases between the two ends. The CDR3 runs to 14 residues. Germline V CDR1 and CDR2: MGHRA, YSYEKL. This CDR3 is CASSPLYGVAEAFF. The CDR3 nucleotides are TGCGCCAGCAGCCCATTATACGGGGTTGCTGAAGCTTTCTTT.

The CDR3 nucleotides are TGCGCCAGCAGCTTGTCGGGTGGACAGGGCAGGAACTATGGCTACACCTTC. Its protein product is CASSLSGGQGRNYGYTF. The chain couples TRBV5-1 to TRBJ1-2; 8 bases agree with TRBD1. V lost 1 base, J lost 2 bases, and 10 bases stayed unmatched. Looked up from germline, CDR1 is SGHRS and CDR2 is YFSETQ. The CDR3 sequence is 17 residues long. Complete variable domain (other parts from reference TRBV5-1 and TRBJ1-2): KAGVTQTPRYLIKTRGQQVTLSCSPISGHRSVSWYQQTPGQGLQFLFEYFSETQRNKGNFPGRFSGRQFSNSRSEMNVSTLELGDSALYLCASSLSGGQGRNYGYTFGSGTRLTVV.